Each of the 29 T cell receptor beta chains below was sequenced from the same sample in a study of cytomegalovirus exposure and HLA in healthy donors. The study ran its PCR with 60 Vbeta and 13 Jbeta primers. Assay: immunoSEQ multiplex PCR; the TCRdb copy retains only in-frame clones and omits some. The profile covers roughly 110,000 clones, with 65% to 85% appearing a single time and 2% to 2.5% taken by the ten largest. Material: PBMCs. The receptors were sampled from a man aged 30 to 39 in good health and CMV-seronegative.

The V and J genes are TRBV28 and TRBJ1-3, with D possibly TRBD1 on 5 matching bases. This CDR3 has 13 amino acids. Deletions cut 8 bases from V and 2 bases from J, with 10 bases between. Germline assignment: CDR1 MDHEN and CDR2 SYDVKM. CDR3 residues: CASAAGPGNTIYF. The CDR3, as DNA: TGTGCCAGCGCTGCAGGGCCTGGAAACACCATATATTTT.

This chain uses TRBV9 with TRBJ2-7; 7 bases are a match to TRBD1. In germline, CDR1 is SGDLS, CDR2 YYNGEE. With 4 bases clipped from V and 0 bases from J, the junction kept 1 base outside the gene matches. The CDR3 totals 13 residues. The CDR3 nucleotides are TGTGCCAGCAGCACAGGGGACTCCTACGAGCAGTACTTC. Its translation: CASSTGDSYEQYF.

The rearrangement uses TRBV7-9 and TRBJ1-2; TRBD1 aligns across 12 bases. The CDR3 has 14 amino acids. The germline V gene has CDR1 SEHNR and CDR2 FQNEAQ (reference sequence). Trimming at V came to 6 bases and at J to 8 bases, leaving 7 bases not matched to a gene. The DNA for the CDR3 is TGTGCCAGCAGACTCGGGACAGGGGGCGACGGCTACACCTTC. This translates into CASRLGTGGDGYTF.

This clone has more than one count but fewer than ten. This chain joins TRBV5-4 and TRBJ1-4; TRBD1 agrees at 9 bases. Germline V gene sequence: CDR1 SGHNT, CDR2 YYREEE (reference sequence). V lost 3 bases to trimming and J lost 7 bases; unmatched junction nucleotides: 7. The CDR3 covers 15 residues. The CDR3 region is CASSWDREYGEKLFF. DNA of the CDR3: TGTGCCAGCAGCTGGGACAGGGAGTATGGTGAAAAACTGTTTTTT.

V usage is TRBV11-2 and J usage is TRBJ1-2, with D unclear. Trimming left V 0 bases short and J 4 bases short, with 12 bases between. The CDR3 runs 15 residues. The germline V gene encodes CDR1 SGHAT and CDR2 FQNNGV. CDR3 loop: CASSLDPIISYGYTF. CDR3 DNA sequence: TGTGCCAGCAGCTTAGATCCCATAATCAGCTATGGCTACACCTTC.

In this sample, this clone turned up a few times. This chain joins TRBV6-1 and TRBJ1-2, with a weak D call TRBD1 (6 bases). The CDR3 consists of 13 residues. V lost 2 bases and J 6 bases, leaving 10 bases between the germline ends. The germline V gene has CDR1 MNHNS and CDR2 SASEGT. Here the CDR3 DNA reads TGTGCCAGCAGTGAAAGCGGGACAAATGGCTACACCTTC. Translated, it gives CASSESGTNGYTF.

The rearrangement uses TRBV29-1 and TRBJ2-1; TRBD2 matches at 13 bases. The length of the CDR3 is 14 residues. The germline gives CDR1 SQVTM, CDR2 ANQGSEA. Germline trimming cut 6 bases from V and 4 bases from J; bases unmatched to any gene: 3. DNA for the CDR3: TGCAGCGTCAGGACTAGCGGGGGTTACAATGAGCAGTTCTTC. Its protein product is CSVRTSGGYNEQFF.

V usage is TRBV7-3 and J usage is TRBJ2-1, with D maybe TRBD2 (6 bases). This CDR3 spans 14 amino acids. Germline lookup yields CDR1 SGHTA and CDR2 FQGTGA. V was pared by 5 bases and J by 8 bases, with 16 bases between. The CDR3 DNA is TGTGCCAGCAGCCTGGGGGGTTTCTCGGATGAGCAGTTCTTC. As protein: CASSLGGFSDEQFF.

The gene calls are TRBV4-1 and TRBJ2-7; TRBD1 is a possible D gene (5 bases). V was trimmed by 0 bases and J by 3 bases, leaving 15 bases between them. CDR3 length equals 16 residues. From germline, CDR1 is MGHRA and CDR2 YSYEKL. In DNA form, the CDR3 reads TGCGCCAGCAGCCAAGATAGAATAGCAAGGGGCTACGAGCAGTACTTC. Residues: CASSQDRIARGYEQYF.

This chain uses TRBV19 with TRBJ1-2; tentative D call: TRBD1 (5 bases). Trimming stripped 5 bases from V and 2 bases from J, with 6 bases between. From germline, CDR1 is LNHDA and CDR2 SQIVND (reference sequence). CDR3 size: 12 residues. CDR3: CASSRQNYGYTF. In nucleotides, the CDR3 is TGTGCCAGTAGTCGACAGAACTATGGCTACACCTTC.

The sample holds a few counts of this clone. The CDR3 DNA is TGCGCCAGCAGCCGCACGGGGGAGACAGATACGCAGTATTTT. The encoded protein is CASSRTGETDTQYF. J is TRBJ2-3 and V is TRBV4-1, with a weak D call TRBD2 (6 bases). CDR1 MGHRA and CDR2 YSYEKL come from the germline V gene. This CDR3 contains 14 residues. Trimming took off 4 bases at V and 3 bases at J, with 11 bases between the two ends.

For this clone: Mismatch with germline at one junction end may stem from a read error. This chain uses TRBV7-7 with TRBJ2-5; D is perhaps TRBD1 (6 bases). From germline, CDR1 is SSHAT and CDR2 FNYEAQ (reference sequence). This CDR3 is built from 14 residues. The DNA for the CDR3 is TGTGCTAGCAGCGAGGACAGAAACCAAGAGACCCAGTACTTC. This codes for CASSEDRNQETQYF.

The chain links TRBV10-2 to TRBJ2-5; TRBD1 matches 7 bases. This CDR3 comprises 16 residues. CDR1 is WSHSY, CDR2 SAAADI, per germline. The V gene end was trimmed by 10 bases and the J gene end by 5 bases; junction bases not matched to a gene: 19. The CDR3 protein is CATKGAPHGVRETQYF. The CDR3 DNA reads as TGCGCCACCAAGGGGGCGCCGCACGGGGTCAGGGAGACCCAGTACTTC.

This chain uses TRBV5-1 with TRBJ1-5; D not certain. CDR1 and CDR2 (germline): SGHRS, YFSETQ. Trimming removed 2 bases at V and 5 bases at J, with 11 bases between. There are 14 residues in the CDR3. CDR3 in amino acids: CASSLEGGYQPQHF. CDR3 sequence (DNA): TGCGCCAGCAGCTTAGAGGGAGGGTATCAGCCCCAGCATTTT.

The chain has TRBV7-9 and TRBJ2-3; a weak D match, TRBD2 (5 bases). Germline loops: CDR1 SEHNR, CDR2 FQNEAQ (reference sequence). V lost 5 bases, J lost 3 bases, and 18 bases lay in between. The CDR3 is 16 residues long. DNA for the CDR3: TGTGCCAGCAGCCTCGAGGGCACCGGGTGGACAGATACGCAGTATTTT. It is translated as CASSLEGTGWTDTQYF.

In its sample, this clone was seen once. V gene TRBV16 combines with J gene TRBJ1-5, with TRBD1 as a possible D gene (6 bases). Germline V gene sequence: CDR1 KGHSY, CDR2 FQNENV. The CDR3 totals 16 residues. Trimming left V 4 bases short and J 1 base short, with 14 bases between. The CDR3 loop reads CASSPNRVGSNQPQHF. CDR3 sequence (DNA): TGTGCCAGCAGCCCCAACAGGGTGGGGAGCAATCAGCCCCAGCATTTT.

Turning to this clone: The sample holds other DNA sequences that translate to the same CDR3. The rearrangement uses TRBV30 and TRBJ2-7; 11 nucleotides align to TRBD2. Germline CDR1 and CDR2: GTSNPN and SVGIG (reference sequence). The CDR3 contains 15 residues. J was trimmed by 2 bases and V by 0 bases; bases with no gene match: 3. CDR3 sequence: CAWSVLAGGTYEQYF. The CDR3 region has the DNA TGTGCCTGGAGTGTTCTAGCGGGGGGTACCTACGAGCAGTACTTC.

This chain connects TRBV11-3 to TRBJ2-1, with 12 bases identical to TRBD2. The CDR3 has 15 amino acids. Looked up from germline, CDR1 is SGHNT and CDR2 is YENEEA. The V segment lost 3 bases and the J segment 8 bases; nucleotides outside the gene matches: 5. CDR3 sequence reads: CASSFRTSGKDEQFF. In nucleotides, the CDR3 is TGTGCCAGCAGCTTCCGGACTAGCGGGAAGGATGAGCAGTTCTTC.

This clone was seen only once. This sequence joins TRBV5-1 and TRBJ2-3; 7 bases match TRBD1. The CDR3 is 15 residues long. CDR1 and CDR2 (germline): SGHRS, YFSETQ. J lost 8 bases, V lost 5 bases, and 14 bases had no gene match. Here the CDR3 DNA reads TGCGCCAGCAGGCCAGGGACAGACCCGAGCAGTACGCAGTATTTT. This encodes CASRPGTDPSSTQYF.

This clone was detected only a few times. The chain joins TRBV11-2 to TRBJ1-1; TRBD1 is a possible D gene (5 bases). The CDR3 contains 15 residues. Between the trimmed V and J ends, which lost 1 base and 8 bases, there was a span of 17 bases. The germline gives CDR1 SGHAT, CDR2 FQNNGV. CDR3 DNA: TGTGCCAGCAGCTTAGCCCGGGACTGGGAACGGGAAGCTTTCTTT. It codes for CASSLARDWEREAFF.

The V and J genes are TRBV18 and TRBJ2-7, with D maybe TRBD1 (5 bases). V lost 3 bases and J lost 5, with 14 bases in between. This CDR3 is built from 14 residues. Germline V lookup: CDR1 KGHSH, CDR2 LQKENI. DNA for the CDR3: TGTGCCAGCTCACCCGGCTCAGGGCCCCACGAGCAGTACTTC. Its protein is CASSPGSGPHEQYF.

This chain joins TRBV19 and TRBJ2-7; D ambiguous. With 7 bases removed from V and 7 bases from J, the gap between germline ends came to 14 bases. The CDR3 covers 12 residues. Germline V gene lookup returns CDR1 LNHDA and CDR2 SQIVND (reference sequence). The CDR3 spells CASTSGIGEQYF. The CDR3 nucleotides are TGTGCCAGTACTTCAGGTATAGGAGAGCAGTACTTC.

This clone is medium-sized within its sample. Other DNA sequences in this specimen translate into the identical CDR3. The chain employs TRBV6-4 and TRBJ2-3; 7 bases align to TRBD1. Per germline, CDR1 MRHNA and CDR2 SNTAGT. Trimming removed 0 bases from V and 4 bases from J; junction bases left unmatched: 1. The CDR3 is 14 amino acids. The CDR3 sequence: CASSDSGGADTQYF. The DNA for the CDR3 is TGTGCCAGCAGTGACTCAGGGGGCGCAGATACGCAGTATTTT.

This sequence joins TRBV6-5 and TRBJ1-2, with 8 bases fitting TRBD1. Trimming at V came to 6 bases and at J to 7 bases, leaving 7 bases not matched to a gene. There are 13 residues in the CDR3. From germline, CDR1 is MNHEY and CDR2 SVGAGI. CDR3 sequence reads: CASRTDRERGYTF. The CDR3 DNA is TGTGCCAGCAGAACGGACAGGGAACGTGGCTACACCTTC.

V is TRBV10-2 and J is TRBJ2-3; TRBD2 aligns across 8 bases. From germline, CDR1 is WSHSY and CDR2 SAAADI. Unmatched junction bases numbered 10, after V lost 3 bases and J lost 5 bases. The CDR3 is 16 amino acids. The CDR3, as DNA: TGCGCCAGCAGTGACCCTGGACTAGCTTGGGGAGATACGCAGTATTTT. Translation: CASSDPGLAWGDTQYF.

The chain combines TRBV4-1 with TRBJ2-5; 8 nucleotides agree with TRBD2. From germline, CDR1 is MGHRA and CDR2 YSYEKL. V lost 0 bases to trimming and J lost 10 bases; unmatched junction nucleotides: 7. The CDR3 consists of 14 residues. For the CDR3, the DNA is TGCGCCAGCAGCCAAGATCCCGGGGGGGTTTTCCAGTACTTC. It is translated as CASSQDPGGVFQYF.

V is TRBV28 and J is TRBJ2-7; 7 nucleotides agree with TRBD2. Per the germline V gene, CDR1 is MDHEN and CDR2 is SYDVKM. Losses at the gene ends were 6 bases for V and 0 bases for J; bases not matched to a gene: 2. There are 13 residues in the CDR3. The CDR3: CASSGGSSYEQYF. The CDR3 bases are TGTGCCAGCAGCGGGGGGAGCTCCTACGAGCAGTACTTC.

The rearrangement uses TRBV7-2 and TRBJ1-4, with 9 bases matching TRBD1. Trimming removed 3 bases from V and 9 bases from J; junction bases left unmatched: 11. Germline-derived CDR1 and CDR2 are SGHTA and FQGNSA. The CDR3 spans 16 residues. The CDR3 protein is CASSFSGTGFIKKLFF. The CDR3 DNA sequence: TGTGCCAGCAGCTTCTCCGGGACAGGGTTTATTAAAAAACTGTTTTTT. Complete variable domain (other parts from reference TRBV7-2 and TRBJ1-4): GAGVSQSPSNKVTEKGKDVELRCDPISGHTALYWYRQSLGQGLEFLIYFQGNSAPDKSGLPSDRFSAERTGGSVSTLTIQRTQQEDSAVYLCASSFSGTGFIKKLFFGSGTQLSVL.

The chain is built from TRBV19 and TRBJ2-2; 7 bases agree with TRBD1. The junction had 3 bases not matched to a gene; V was cut back by 11 bases and J by 9 bases. From germline, CDR1 is LNHDA and CDR2 SQIVND (reference sequence). CDR3 length: 10 amino acids. The CDR3 protein is CARQGRELFF. The CDR3 DNA reads as TGTGCCCGACAGGGCCGGGAGCTGTTTTTT.